This is a list of T cell receptor beta chains from one sample in a study of control samples from healthy donors and cancer patients. Some clones are missing from TCRdb's copy, which holds only in-frame ones; the method was immunoSEQ multiplex PCR. This sample carries around 80,000 clones, over 75% of them seen once, and the ten largest clones take 5% to 7%. Sample: blood. The receptor set was obtained from a woman aged 45 to 65 in good health. Both conserved end residues are part of each CDR3. D genes are given only for firm matches. Only some rows state a clone size, as once, few, many or a class for expanded clones.

cdr3_aa cdr3_nt d_call clone_size j_call v_call
CASSEGAAEAFF TGTGCCAGCAGTGAAGGAGCGGCTGAAGCTTTCTTT NA NA TRBJ1-1 TRBV6-1
CASRQWGKVKLFF TGTGCCAGCCGACAGTGGGGCAAAGTAAAACTGTTTTTT NA NA TRBJ1-4 TRBV2
CASSIGRARNQPQHF TGTGCCAGTAGTATAGGCAGGGCGCGCAATCAGCCCCAGCATTTT NA NA TRBJ1-5 TRBV19
CASSSGTVNEQFF TGTGCCAGCAGCTCCGGGACCGTTAATGAGCAGTTCTTC NA NA TRBJ2-1 TRBV11-2
CASSAGNTEAFF TGTGCCAGCAGTGCAGGGAACACTGAAGCTTTCTTT NA NA TRBJ1-1 TRBV2
CASSYSSRQGVHTIYF TGTGCCAGCAGTTACTCGTCTCGACAGGGGGTACACACCATATATTTT TRBD1 NA TRBJ1-3 TRBV6-5
CASSLGHQAYGYTF TGTGCCAGCAGCTTGGGACATCAGGCATATGGCTACACCTTC NA NA TRBJ1-2 TRBV7-9
CASSHTGGGTGELFF TGTGCCAGCAGCCATACAGGGGGAGGCACCGGGGAGCTGTTTTTT TRBD1 NA TRBJ2-2 TRBV9
CASSQEVGAGTGVYEQYF TGCGCCAGCAGCCAAGAAGTTGGGGCCGGGACAGGGGTCTACGAGCAGTACTTC TRBD1 NA TRBJ2-7 TRBV4-1
CASDGTGPFF TGTGCCAGCGACGGGACAGGGCCGTTCTTC TRBD1 NA TRBJ2-1 TRBV2
CASNIASTDTQYF TGTGCCAGCAATATAGCCAGCACAGATACGCAGTATTTT NA NA TRBJ2-3 TRBV5-5
CAWSREGADSTEAFF TGTGCCTGGAGTAGGGAGGGGGCAGATAGCACTGAAGCTTTCTTT TRBD1 NA TRBJ1-1 TRBV30
CAWSVLGFNEQFF TGTGCCTGGAGTGTCCTTGGGTTCAATGAGCAGTTCTTC NA NA TRBJ2-1 TRBV30
CASRQGGPWGDTEAFF TGTGCCAGCAGGCAAGGGGGCCCTTGGGGGGACACTGAAGCTTTCTTT TRBD1 NA TRBJ1-1 TRBV5-6
CASGLKWGGYTF TGTGCTAGTGGTTTGAAATGGGGTGGCTACACCTTC NA NA TRBJ1-2 TRBV12-5
CASSENHSTDTQYF TGTGCCAGCAGTGAAAACCACAGCACAGATACGCAGTATTTT NA NA TRBJ2-3 TRBV6-1
CASSLRPDFSEAFF TGTGCCAGCAGTTTAAGGCCGGATTTTTCTGAAGCTTTCTTT NA NA TRBJ1-1 TRBV28
CATTGTPTYEQYF TGTGCCACAACAGGGACGCCTACCTACGAGCAGTACTTC NA once TRBJ2-7 TRBV2
CASTRQGAHYGYTF TGTGCCAGCACGAGACAGGGGGCGCACTATGGCTACACCTTC TRBD1 NA TRBJ1-2 TRBV6-5
CARSLHRRNSGVCETQYF TGTGCCAGAAGCTTACATCGGCGGAATAGCGGGGTTTGTGAGACCCAGTACTTC NA NA TRBJ2-5 TRBV7-5
CASGKGQVGSGANVLTF TGTGCCAGCGGCAAAGGACAGGTTGGCTCTGGGGCCAACGTCCTGACTTTC TRBD1 NA TRBJ2-6 TRBV9
CASTRQGGRTPDYEQYF TGTGCCAGTACCAGACAGGGGGGAAGGACGCCAGACTACGAGCAGTACTTC TRBD1 NA TRBJ2-7 TRBV19
CASSQPVSGYEQYF TGCGCCAGCAGCCAACCAGTTTCGGGCTACGAGCAGTACTTC NA NA TRBJ2-7 TRBV4-1
CASSTYGNYGYTF TGTGCCAGCAGTACTTATGGGAACTATGGCTACACCTTC NA few TRBJ1-2 TRBV2
CASSVGRFDGYTF TGTGCCAGCAGCGTAGGTCGCTTCGATGGCTACACCTTC NA NA TRBJ1-2 TRBV9
CASSLGSGVQHF TGTGCCAGCAGCCTAGGGAGCGGGGTCCAGCATTTT NA NA TRBJ1-5 TRBV5-6
CASSLGASGYEQYF TGTGCCAGCAGCTTGGGGGCTAGCGGATACGAGCAGTACTTC TRBD2 NA TRBJ2-7 TRBV5-6
CASSSETDTQYF TGTGCCAGCAGTTCGGAGACAGATACGCAGTATTTT NA NA TRBJ2-3 TRBV6-5
CASSYLHNEQFF TGTGCCAGCAGTTACCTGCACAATGAGCAGTTCTTC NA once TRBJ2-1 TRBV6-6
CASSSQGQRYTF TGTGCCAGCAGCAGTCAGGGGCAGCGCTACACCTTC NA NA TRBJ1-2 TRBV2
CASSFRATNEKLFF TGTGCCAGCAGCTTCCGAGCAACTAATGAAAAACTGTTTTTT NA NA TRBJ1-4 TRBV7-9
CASSRDSRYSDTQYF TGTGCCAGCAGTAGGGACTCCCGGTATTCAGATACGCAGTATTTT NA once TRBJ2-3 TRBV2
CASSSGGVNTEAFF TGTGCCAGCAGCTCAGGAGGGGTGAACACTGAAGCTTTCTTT NA NA TRBJ1-1 TRBV3-1/TRBV3-2
CASTNRYGNTEAFF TGTGCCAGTACTAACAGGTACGGGAACACTGAAGCTTTCTTT NA NA TRBJ1-1 TRBV19
CATSDPGSKGGGYTF TGTGCCACCAGTGATCCGGGCAGTAAGGGCGGTGGCTACACCTTC NA NA TRBJ1-2 TRBV24-1
CASSQDQSYSNQPQHF TGTGCCAGCAGCCAAGATCAGAGTTATAGCAATCAGCCCCAGCATTTT NA NA TRBJ1-5 TRBV4-2
CASSPGAVDEQYF TGTGCCAGCTCACCGGGGGCAGTCGACGAGCAGTACTTC NA NA TRBJ2-7 TRBV18
CASSLRQGALSPLHF TGCGCCAGCAGCTTACGACAGGGGGCGCTTTCACCCCTCCACTTT TRBD1 NA TRBJ1-6 TRBV5-1
CASSGGLNSPLHF TGTGCCAGCAGCGGCGGGCTTAATTCACCCCTCCACTTT NA NA TRBJ1-6 TRBV6-5
CASSPRQGGDTQYF TGTGCCAGTAGTCCACGACAGGGTGGAGATACGCAGTATTTT TRBD1 NA TRBJ2-3 TRBV19
CATSDLRGIDTQYF TGTGCCACCAGTGATTTACGGGGAATAGATACGCAGTATTTT NA once TRBJ2-3 TRBV24-1
CASGQGYAEAFF TGTGCCAGTGGACAGGGCTACGCTGAAGCTTTCTTT TRBD1 NA TRBJ1-1 TRBV3-1/TRBV3-2